These T cell receptor beta chains were read from a single sample in a study of blood T cell repertoires in COVID-19. Assay used: immunoSEQ multiplex PCR; TCRdb lists only in-frame clones, some missing. The sample gives under 60,000 clones, approximately 89% of which show up once; about 29% is in the top ten. The source material was peripheral blood. The receptors stem from an elderly woman with acute or convalescent COVID-19. Both conserved end residues are trimmed from each CDR3. The D gene is left open where the match is weak. The size field is filled for only some rows; it gives once, few, many or a size class.

.,TRBJ2-4,TRBV28,TRBD2,ASSTGLAGPAWNIQY
.,TRBJ2-5,TRBV14,.,ASSQDRGLPETQY
.,TRBJ1-6,TRBV27,.,ATGWRARYNSPLH
.,TRBJ1-1,TRBV3-1/TRBV3-2,.,ASSQGTWNFLTEAF
.,TRBJ1-6,TRBV9,.,ASSGGLNSPLH
.,TRBJ2-2,TRBV3-1/TRBV3-2,.,ASSQGAGATGELF
.,TRBJ2-7,TRBV5-6,TRBD1,ASSLTGAFSEQY
.,TRBJ2-7,TRBV14,.,ASSPYAAPHLYEQY
once,TRBJ2-7,TRBV5-1,TRBD1,ASSLGGTGLNEQY
.,TRBJ2-2,TRBV24-1,TRBD1,ATSDFRDRSTGELF
.,TRBJ2-5,TRBV7-9,TRBD2,ASSWVAGAQETQY
.,TRBJ1-1,TRBV5-4,.,ASSLDMGQGWTEAF
.,TRBJ2-3,TRBV9,.,ASSLSGANTGVTQY
.,TRBJ2-5,TRBV13,.,ASSSGWGETQY
.,TRBJ2-7,TRBV19,TRBD1,ASSHGRGPYEQY
once,TRBJ1-1,TRBV28,TRBD1,ASQGTGGNTEAF
.,TRBJ1-2,TRBV6-1,.,ASSDLADYGYT
.,TRBJ2-5,TRBV11-3,.,ASSPGSAETQY
.,TRBJ2-3,TRBV7-2,TRBD2,ASSSWTSGGTTDTQY
.,TRBJ2-3,TRBV5-6,TRBD2,ASSSYSGGQPDTQY
.,TRBJ1-2,TRBV6-5,.,ASEVVGYGYT
.,TRBJ2-1,TRBV18,.,ASSVASLYNEQF
.,TRBJ1-6,TRBV28,TRBD1,ASSPDRGSPLH
.,TRBJ2-1,TRBV3-1/TRBV3-2,TRBD2,ASSSQRGREQF
.,TRBJ1-1,TRBV2,.,ASSEARGFFVMNTEAF
.,TRBJ1-1,TRBV3-1/TRBV3-2,.,ASSRVTNTEAF
.,TRBJ1-2,TRBV5-4,TRBD1,ASSHMDRLNGYT
.,TRBJ2-5,TRBV6-6,.,ASSGAGKETQY
.,TRBJ1-1,TRBV6-4,.,ASSWGGEETEAF
.,TRBJ2-5,TRBV6-4,TRBD2,ASSPSGRLWETQY
.,TRBJ2-7,TRBV18,TRBD1,ASSPGTGVDEQY
.,TRBJ1-2,TRBV3-1/TRBV3-2,.,ASSQTPGGREDGYT
.,TRBJ2-4,TRBV29-1,TRBD2,SVEDSLAGGLFGNIQY
.,TRBJ1-1,TRBV5-6,.,ASSGSGEAF
.,TRBJ2-1,TRBV11-2,.,ASSLDRGSYNEQF
.,TRBJ1-1,TRBV11-2,.,ASSSRDMNTEAF